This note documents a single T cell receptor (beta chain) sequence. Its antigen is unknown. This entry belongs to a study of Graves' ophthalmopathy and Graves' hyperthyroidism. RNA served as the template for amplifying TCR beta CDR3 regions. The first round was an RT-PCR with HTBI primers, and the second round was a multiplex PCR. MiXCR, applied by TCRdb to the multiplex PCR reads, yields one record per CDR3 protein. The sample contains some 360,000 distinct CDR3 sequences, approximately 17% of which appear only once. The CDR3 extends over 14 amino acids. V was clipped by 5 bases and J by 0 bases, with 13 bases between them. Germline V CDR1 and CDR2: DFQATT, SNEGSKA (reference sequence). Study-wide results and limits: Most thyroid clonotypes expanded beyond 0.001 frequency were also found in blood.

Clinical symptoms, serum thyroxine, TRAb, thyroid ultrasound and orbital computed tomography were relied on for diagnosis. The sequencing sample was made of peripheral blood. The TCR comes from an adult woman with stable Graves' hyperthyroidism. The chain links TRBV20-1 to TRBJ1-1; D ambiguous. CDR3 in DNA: TGCAGTGCTCCGTGGCAGGCGATGAACACTGAAGCTTTCTTT. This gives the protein CSAPWQAMNTEAFF.